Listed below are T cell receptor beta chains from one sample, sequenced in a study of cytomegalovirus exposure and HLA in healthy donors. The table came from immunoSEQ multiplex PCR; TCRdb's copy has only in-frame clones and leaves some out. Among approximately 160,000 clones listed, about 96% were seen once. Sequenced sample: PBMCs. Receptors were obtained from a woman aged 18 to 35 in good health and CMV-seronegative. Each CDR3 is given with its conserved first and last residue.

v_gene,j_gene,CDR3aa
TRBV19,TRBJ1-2,CASSIRGHYGYTF
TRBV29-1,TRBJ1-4,CSASPDRTHEKLFF
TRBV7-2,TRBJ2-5,CASSLRRAQVETQYF
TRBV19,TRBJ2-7,CASSNSGHGLYEQYF
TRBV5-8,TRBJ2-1,CASSTTSGGHNEQFF
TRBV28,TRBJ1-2,CASRPGQGGNYGYTF
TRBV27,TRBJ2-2,CASSFLGQNTGELFF
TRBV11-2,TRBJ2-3,CASSSGLAGRATDTQYF
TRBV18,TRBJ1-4,CASSPDNNEKLFF
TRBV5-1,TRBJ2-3,CASSRRTSASTDTQYF
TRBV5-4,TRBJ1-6,CASQIDRGNSPLHF
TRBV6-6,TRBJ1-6,CASSQGDSPLHF
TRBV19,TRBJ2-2,CASSIGARGTGELFF
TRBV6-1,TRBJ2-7,CASSRGLSEQYF
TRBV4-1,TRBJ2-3,CASSQRPPTLREGDTQYF
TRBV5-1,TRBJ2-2,CASSLGLTRNTGELFF
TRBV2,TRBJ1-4,CASSDRGQVEKLFF
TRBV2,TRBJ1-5,CASTRSRDQPQHF
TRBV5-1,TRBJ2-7,CASSSQTGAVYEQYF
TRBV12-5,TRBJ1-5,CASQGAGWDQPQHF
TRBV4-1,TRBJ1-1,CASSQRENTEAFF
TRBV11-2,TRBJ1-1,CASSLGSPGEAFF
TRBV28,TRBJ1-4,CASNRPRSNEKLFF